This T cell receptor beta chain was retrieved from a study of OX40 agonist ivuxolimab in advanced cancers. About the study: With ivuxolimab, an agonistic anti-OX40 (CD134) antibody, patients were treated.

The germline CDR1 and CDR2 sequences are KGHSH and LQKENI. V lost 0 bases and J lost 3; bases outside the gene matches: 6. There are 18 residues in the CDR3. This clone was observed a single time. As yet, its antigen is unknown. General observations from the study: It was also the case that some nonresponders had low normalized T-cell clonal expansion. Expanded clones belonging to CD8+ T cells outnumbered, on average, those of CD4+.

Generated by immunoSEQ multiplex PCR, the TCRdb table keeps only in-frame clones and is missing some. The table shows about 120,000 clones, with 90% to 95% occurring only once. This material consisted of CD4+ or CD8+ T cells sorted from blood, taken in a trial of the OX40 agonist ivuxolimab. V gene TRBV18 combines with J gene TRBJ2-1; 12 bases are a match to TRBD2. The receptor was derived from an adult with an advanced solid tumor such as melanoma, head and neck, liver or kidney cancer. CDR3 sequence reads: CASSPPTSGGPFYNEQFF. In DNA, the CDR3 is TGTGCCAGCTCACCACCGACTAGCGGGGGACCCTTCTACAATGAGCAGTTCTTC.